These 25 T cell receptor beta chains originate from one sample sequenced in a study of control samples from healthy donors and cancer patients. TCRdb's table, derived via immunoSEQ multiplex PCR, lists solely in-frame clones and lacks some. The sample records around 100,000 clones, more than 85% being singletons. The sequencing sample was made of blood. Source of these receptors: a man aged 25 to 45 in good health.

The CDR3: CASSLPGNTIYF. CDR3 DNA: TGTGCCAGCAGCCTCCCTGGAAACACCATATATTTT. J is TRBJ1-3 and V is TRBV7-9; D uncertain. The length of the CDR3 is 12 residues. The germline V gene encodes CDR1 SEHNR and CDR2 FQNEAQ (reference sequence). V was trimmed by 5 bases and J by 2 bases, leaving 4 bases between them.

The CDR3 nucleotides read TGTGCCAGCAGCGTGACTAGGGCCACCGGGGAGCTGTTTTTT. Residues: CASSVTRATGELFF. J is TRBJ2-2 and V is TRBV9; the D gene is possibly TRBD2 (6 bases). The V end was cut by 2 bases, the J end by 4 bases, with 9 bases between. Germline-derived CDR1 and CDR2 are SGDLS and YYNGEE. The CDR3 sequence is 14 residues long.

This chain's CDR3 is CASRPGGNTDTQYF. CDR3 coding DNA: TGCGCCAGCAGGCCCGGGGGGAACACAGATACGCAGTATTTT. The rearrangement uses TRBV5-1 and TRBJ2-3, with 7 nucleotides matching TRBD2. There are 14 residues in the CDR3. Germline V gene lookup returns CDR1 SGHRS and CDR2 YFSETQ. V dropped 5 bases and J dropped 2; count of bases not matched to a gene: 5.

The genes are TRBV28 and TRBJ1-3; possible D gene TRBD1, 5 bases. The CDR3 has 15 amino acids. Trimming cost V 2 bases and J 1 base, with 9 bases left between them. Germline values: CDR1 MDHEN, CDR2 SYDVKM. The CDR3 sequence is CASSLGGTSGNTIYF. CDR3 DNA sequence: TGTGCCAGCAGTTTAGGGGGTACTTCTGGAAACACCATATATTTT.

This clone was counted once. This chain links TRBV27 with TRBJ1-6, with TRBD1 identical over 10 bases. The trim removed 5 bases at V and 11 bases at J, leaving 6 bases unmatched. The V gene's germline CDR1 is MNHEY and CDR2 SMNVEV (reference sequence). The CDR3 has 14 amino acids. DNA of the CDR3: TGTGCCAGCAGTCCGGGACAGGGGATGGCACCCCTCCACTTT. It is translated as CASSPGQGMAPLHF.

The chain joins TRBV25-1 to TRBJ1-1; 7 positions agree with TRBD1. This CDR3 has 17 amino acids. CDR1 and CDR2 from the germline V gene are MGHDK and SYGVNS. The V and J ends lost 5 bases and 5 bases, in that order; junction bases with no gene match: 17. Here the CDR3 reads CASSPYRGRAKGTEAFF. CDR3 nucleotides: TGTGCCAGCAGTCCATACAGGGGCAGGGCAAAGGGGACTGAAGCTTTCTTT.

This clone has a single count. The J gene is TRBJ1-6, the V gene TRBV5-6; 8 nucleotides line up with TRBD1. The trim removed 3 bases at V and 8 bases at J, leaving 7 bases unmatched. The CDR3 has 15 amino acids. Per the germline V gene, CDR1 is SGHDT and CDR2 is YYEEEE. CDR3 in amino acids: CASSSGQGAYSPLHF. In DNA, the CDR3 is TGTGCCAGCAGCTCCGGACAGGGAGCGTATTCACCCCTCCACTTT.

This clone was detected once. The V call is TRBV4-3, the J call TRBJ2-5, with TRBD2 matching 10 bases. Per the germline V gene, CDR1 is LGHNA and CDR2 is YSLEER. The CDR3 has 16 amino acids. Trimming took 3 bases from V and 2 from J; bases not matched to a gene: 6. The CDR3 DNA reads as TGCGCCAGCAGCCAGGCCCTAGCGGGAGTTCAAGAGACCCAGTACTTC. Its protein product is CASSQALAGVQETQYF.

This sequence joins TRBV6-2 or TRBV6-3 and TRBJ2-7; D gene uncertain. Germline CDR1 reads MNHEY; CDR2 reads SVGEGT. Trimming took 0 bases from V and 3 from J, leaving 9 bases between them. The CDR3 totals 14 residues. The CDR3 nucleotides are TGTGCCAGCAGTTACTCTTCGGTTAGCTACGAGCAGTACTTC. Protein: CASSYSSVSYEQYF.

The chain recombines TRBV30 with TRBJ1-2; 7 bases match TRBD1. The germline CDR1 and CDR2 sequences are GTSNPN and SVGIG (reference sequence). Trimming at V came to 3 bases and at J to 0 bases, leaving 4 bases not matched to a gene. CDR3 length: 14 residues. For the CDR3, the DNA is TGTGCCTGGAGGCGACAGGGCGCTAACTATGGCTACACCTTC. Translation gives CAWRRQGANYGYTF.

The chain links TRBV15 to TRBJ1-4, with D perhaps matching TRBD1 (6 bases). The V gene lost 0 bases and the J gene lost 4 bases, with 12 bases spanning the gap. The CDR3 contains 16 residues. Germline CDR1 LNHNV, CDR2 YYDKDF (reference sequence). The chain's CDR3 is CATSRDQGGYNEKLFF. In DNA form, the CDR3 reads TGTGCCACCAGCAGAGATCAAGGGGGATATAATGAAAAACTGTTTTTT.

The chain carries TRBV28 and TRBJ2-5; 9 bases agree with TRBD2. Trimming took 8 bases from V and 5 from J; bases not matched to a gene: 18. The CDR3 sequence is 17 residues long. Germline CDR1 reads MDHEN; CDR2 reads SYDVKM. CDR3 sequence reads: CASGRDQSGRKRETQYF. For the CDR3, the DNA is TGTGCCAGCGGGCGGGACCAAAGCGGGAGGAAGAGGGAGACCCAGTACTTC.

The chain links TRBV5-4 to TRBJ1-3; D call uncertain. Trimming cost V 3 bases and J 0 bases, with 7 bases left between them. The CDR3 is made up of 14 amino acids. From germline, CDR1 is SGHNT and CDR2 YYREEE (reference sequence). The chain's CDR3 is CASSSSSSGNTIYF. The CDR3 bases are TGTGCCAGCAGCTCGTCGAGCTCTGGAAACACCATATATTTT.

CDR3 DNA sequence: TGCAGCGTTGCAGGGGTTAGCACTGAAGCTTTCTTT. It encodes CSVAGVSTEAFF. The chain joins TRBV29-1 to TRBJ1-1, with a weak D call TRBD1 (6 bases). The germline gives CDR1 SQVTM, CDR2 ANQGSEA. The CDR3 length is 12 residues. Trimming shortened V by 4 bases and J by 4 bases, and 10 bases separated the two germline ends.

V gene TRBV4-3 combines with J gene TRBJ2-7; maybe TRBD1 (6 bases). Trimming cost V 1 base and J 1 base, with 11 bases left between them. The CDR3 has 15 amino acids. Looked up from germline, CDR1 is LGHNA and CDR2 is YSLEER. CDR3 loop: CASSQGRDKSYEQYF. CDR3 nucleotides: TGCGCCAGCAGCCAAGGCCGGGACAAGTCCTACGAGCAGTACTTC.

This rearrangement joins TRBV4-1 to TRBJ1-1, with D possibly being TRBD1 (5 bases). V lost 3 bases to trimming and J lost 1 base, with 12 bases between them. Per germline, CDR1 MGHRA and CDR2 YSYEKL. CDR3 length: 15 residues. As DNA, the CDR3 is TGCGCCAGCAGCCACCCTGGGGGGGAGAACACTGAAGCTTTCTTT. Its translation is CASSHPGGENTEAFF.

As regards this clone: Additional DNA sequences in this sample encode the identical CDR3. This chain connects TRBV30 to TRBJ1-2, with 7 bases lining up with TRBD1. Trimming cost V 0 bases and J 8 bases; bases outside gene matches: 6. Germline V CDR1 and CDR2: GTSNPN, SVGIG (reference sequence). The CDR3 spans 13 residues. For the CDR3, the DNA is TGTGCCTGGAGTGTGCGGTCAGGGGGGGGCTACACCTTC. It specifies CAWSVRSGGGYTF.

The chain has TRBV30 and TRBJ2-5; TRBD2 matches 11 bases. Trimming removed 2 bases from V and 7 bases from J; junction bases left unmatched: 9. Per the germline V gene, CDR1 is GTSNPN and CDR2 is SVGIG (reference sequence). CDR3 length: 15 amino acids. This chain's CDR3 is CAWSKGRGLAGTQYF. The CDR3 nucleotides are TGTGCCTGGAGTAAGGGAAGAGGACTAGCGGGGACCCAGTACTTC.

CDR3 amino acids: CASSQGVGNQPQHF. Here the CDR3 DNA reads TGTGCCAGCAGCCAAGGTGTCGGGAATCAGCCCCAGCATTTT. The rearrangement links TRBV3-1 (or the pseudogene TRBV3-2) to TRBJ1-5, with D unresolved. Trimming pared 1 base from V and 4 bases from J, leaving 8 bases between. The CDR3 consists of 14 residues. Germline V gives CDR1 LGHDT, CDR2 YNNKEL (reference sequence).

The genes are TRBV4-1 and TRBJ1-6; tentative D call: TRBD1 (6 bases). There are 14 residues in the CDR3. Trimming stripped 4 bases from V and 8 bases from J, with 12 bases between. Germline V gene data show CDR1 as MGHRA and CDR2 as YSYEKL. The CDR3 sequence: CASSPRDTDSPLHF. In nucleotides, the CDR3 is TGCGCCAGCAGCCCCCGGGACACAGATTCACCCCTCCACTTT.

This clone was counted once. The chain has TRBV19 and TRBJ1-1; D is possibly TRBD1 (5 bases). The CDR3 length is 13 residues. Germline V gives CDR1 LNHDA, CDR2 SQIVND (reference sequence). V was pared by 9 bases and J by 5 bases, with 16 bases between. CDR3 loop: CASGAYPGTEAFF. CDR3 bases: TGTGCCAGCGGTGCTTACCCAGGGACTGAAGCTTTCTTT.

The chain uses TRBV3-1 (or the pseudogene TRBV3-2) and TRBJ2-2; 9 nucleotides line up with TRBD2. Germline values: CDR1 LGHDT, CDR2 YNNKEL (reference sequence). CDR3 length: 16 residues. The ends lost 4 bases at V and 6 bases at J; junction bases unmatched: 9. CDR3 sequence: CASSRDSGSGSGELFF. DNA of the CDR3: TGTGCCAGCAGCCGAGATAGCGGGAGTGGGTCCGGGGAGCTGTTTTTT.

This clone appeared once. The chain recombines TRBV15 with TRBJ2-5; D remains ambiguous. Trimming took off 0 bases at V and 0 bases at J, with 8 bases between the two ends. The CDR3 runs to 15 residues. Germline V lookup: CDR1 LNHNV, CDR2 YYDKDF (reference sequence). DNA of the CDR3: TGTGCCACCAGCAGAGAGGGGAAAAACCAAGAGACCCAGTACTTC. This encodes CATSREGKNQETQYF.

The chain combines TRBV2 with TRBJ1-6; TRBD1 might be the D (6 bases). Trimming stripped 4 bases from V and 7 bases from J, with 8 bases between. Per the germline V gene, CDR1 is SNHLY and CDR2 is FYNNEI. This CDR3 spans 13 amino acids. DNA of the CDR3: TGTGCCAGCAGTGGGGGGCCCAATTCACCCCTCCACTTT. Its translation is CASSGGPNSPLHF.

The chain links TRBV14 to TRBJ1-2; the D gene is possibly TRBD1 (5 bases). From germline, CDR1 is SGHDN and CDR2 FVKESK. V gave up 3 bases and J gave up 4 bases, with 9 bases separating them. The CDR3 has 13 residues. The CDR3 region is CASSQGPIYGYTF. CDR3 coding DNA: TGTGCCAGCAGCCAGGGACCTATCTATGGCTACACCTTC.